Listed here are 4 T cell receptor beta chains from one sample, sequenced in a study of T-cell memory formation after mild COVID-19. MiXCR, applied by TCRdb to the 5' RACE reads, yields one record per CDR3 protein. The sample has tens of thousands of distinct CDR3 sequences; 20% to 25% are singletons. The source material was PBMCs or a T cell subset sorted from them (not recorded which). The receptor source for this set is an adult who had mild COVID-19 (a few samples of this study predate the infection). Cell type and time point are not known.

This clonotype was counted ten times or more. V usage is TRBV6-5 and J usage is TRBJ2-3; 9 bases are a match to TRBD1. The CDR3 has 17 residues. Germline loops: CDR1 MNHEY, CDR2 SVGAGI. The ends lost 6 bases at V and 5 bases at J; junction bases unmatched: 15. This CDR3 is CASSSRGQGFTKDTQYF. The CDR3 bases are TGTGCCAGCAGCTCCCGGGGACAGGGTTTTACGAAAGATACGCAGTATTTT.

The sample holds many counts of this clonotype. CDR3 coding DNA: TGTGCCAGCAGCCAAACGACAGGGGACACTGAAGCTTTCTTT. Translating it yields CASSQTTGDTEAFF. The chain links TRBV7-8 to TRBJ1-1; TRBD1 matches at 8 bases. Unmatched junction bases numbered 5, after V lost 5 bases and J lost 3 bases. Germline CDR1 and CDR2: SGHVS and FQNEAQ. The CDR3 has 14 amino acids.

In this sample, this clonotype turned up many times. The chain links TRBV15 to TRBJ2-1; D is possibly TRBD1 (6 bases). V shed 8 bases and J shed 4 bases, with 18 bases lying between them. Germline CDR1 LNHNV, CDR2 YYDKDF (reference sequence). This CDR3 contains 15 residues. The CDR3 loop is CATSRAQGTYNEQFF. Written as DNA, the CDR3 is TGTGCCACCTCCCGCGCCCAGGGGACATACAATGAGCAGTTCTTC.

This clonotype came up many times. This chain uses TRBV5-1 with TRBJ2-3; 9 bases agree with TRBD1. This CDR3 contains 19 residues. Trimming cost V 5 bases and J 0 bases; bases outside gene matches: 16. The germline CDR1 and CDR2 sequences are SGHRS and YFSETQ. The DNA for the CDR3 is TGCGCCAGCAGTACTGGTTCAAGGGGGACAGGGCTTAGCACAGATACGCAGTATTTT. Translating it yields CASSTGSRGTGLSTDTQYF.